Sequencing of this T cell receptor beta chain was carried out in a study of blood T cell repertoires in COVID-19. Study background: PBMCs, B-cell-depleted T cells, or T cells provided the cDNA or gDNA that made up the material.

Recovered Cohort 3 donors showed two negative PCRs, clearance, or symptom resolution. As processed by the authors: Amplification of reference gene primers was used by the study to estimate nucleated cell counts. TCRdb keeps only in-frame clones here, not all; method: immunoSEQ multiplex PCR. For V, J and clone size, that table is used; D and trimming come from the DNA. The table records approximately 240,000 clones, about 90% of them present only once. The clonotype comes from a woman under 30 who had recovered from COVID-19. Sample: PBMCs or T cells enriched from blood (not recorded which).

CDR3 nucleotides: TGTGCCAGCAGTCCCCTCCGCGCGGACAATGAGCAGTTCTTC. Encoded protein: CASSPLRADNEQFF. The gene calls are TRBV28 and TRBJ2-1; D is undetermined. V was cut by 5 bases and J by 5 bases, with 13 bases left in between. The CDR3 runs to 14 residues. Germline assignment: CDR1 MDHEN and CDR2 SYDVKM.